A selection of T cell receptor beta chains follows, all from one sample in a study of regulatory T cells in long-lasting Graves disease. TCRdb used MiXCR to reprocess the multiplex PCR reads, holding one entry per CDR3 protein. The repertoire includes 550,000 to 650,000 distinct CDR3 sequences, about 16% of them detected once, and around 12% sits in the top ten. These records were also assigned to another study, of T cells in Graves' hyperthyroidism and ophthalmopathy.

The specimen was peripheral blood mononuclear cells (PBMCs), collected at new diagnosis, from a patient treated with antithyroid drugs. All receptors derive from a man in his late teens or twenties with Graves disease. Both conserved end residues are part of each CDR3. Each record gives: V gene, D gene, CDR3 length, clone size, J gene, CDR3 DNA, CDR3 protein. D genes are given only for firm matches. Clone size, where shown, is once, few, many, or a class for clones that have expanded.

>TRBV12-3/TRBV12-4|.|14|many|TRBJ2-5
TGTGCCAGCAGCCCGGACTGGAGCCAAGAGACCCAGTACTTC
CASSPDWSQETQYF
>TRBV3-1|.|14|.|TRBJ2-1
TGTGCCAGCAGCCAAGCTCCCTCCTACAATGAGCAGTTCTTC
CASSQAPSYNEQFF
>TRBV9|.|15|.|TRBJ1-1
TGTGCCAGCAGTCCCCGGGGAGGGGCGATTACTGAAGCTTTCTTT
CASSPRGGAITEAFF
>TRBV9|.|9|.|TRBJ1-2
TGTGCCAGCAGCGTGGGGCACTACTTC
CASSVGHYF
>TRBV30|TRBD2|15|few|TRBJ2-1
TGTGCCTGGAGACTAGCGGGAGGATATAGGAATGAGCAGTTCTTC
CAWRLAGGYRNEQFF
>TRBV7-2|.|13|.|TRBJ1-1
TGTGCCAGCAGCCTCGGGACCCTGTTCGAAGCTTTCTTT
CASSLGTLFEAFF
>TRBV20-1|.|13|many|TRBJ2-3
TGCAGTGCCCCCCGGGGAGAGGGAGATACGCAGTATTTT
CSAPRGEGDTQYF
>TRBV20-1|TRBD2|15|many|TRBJ2-7
TGCAGTGCTAGAGATCCGGCGGGAGACCCCTACGAGCAGTACTTC
CSARDPAGDPYEQYF
>TRBV3-1|.|17|many|TRBJ1-3
TGTGCCAGCAGCCAAGCGCGGTCTGGCCTTTCTGGAAACACCATATATTTT
CASSQARSGLSGNTIYF
>TRBV5-1|.|13|many|TRBJ1-2
TGCGCCAGCAGCTTGGAGGGGGACTATGGCTACACCTTC
CASSLEGDYGYTF
>TRBV7-9|.|12|many|TRBJ1-1
TGTGCCAGGGGGCCTATGAACACTGAAGCTTTCTTT
CARGPMNTEAFF
>TRBV7-3|.|15|few|TRBJ2-2
TGTGCCAGCAGCTCCCAGGGCGGACCCACCGGGGAGCTGTTTTTT
CASSSQGGPTGELFF
>TRBV20-1|.|15|many|TRBJ2-7
TGCAGTGCTAGAGCTCCTAACAGGGTTTCCTACGAGCAGTACTTC
CSARAPNRVSYEQYF
>TRBV12-3/TRBV12-4|.|13|many|TRBJ2-1
TGTGCCAGCAGCTCAGGAAGTTACAATGAGCAGTTCTTC
CASSSGSYNEQFF
>TRBV6-5|.|15|many|TRBJ2-7
TGTGCCAGCAGCTACCCCGGGCGGACGTCCTACGAGCAGTACTTC
CASSYPGRTSYEQYF
>TRBV3-1|TRBD2|19|few|TRBJ2-1
TGTGCCAGCAGCCCGAAAGAGGGACTAGCGGGCCCCCTTTACAATGAGCAGTTCTTC
CASSPKEGLAGPLYNEQFF
>TRBV6-1|.|15|.|TRBJ1-2
TGTGCCAGCAGTCCTATGGCGGGTTCGGGGTATGGCTACACCTTC
CASSPMAGSGYGYTF
>TRBV5-4|.|14|.|TRBJ1-3
TGTGCCAGCAGCTTGGAACAGCGTGGAAACACCATATATTTT
CASSLEQRGNTIYF
>TRBV6-1|.|16|.|TRBJ2-1
TGTGCCAGCAGTCCAATCGGACTGGGCTCCTACAATGAGCAGTTCTTC
CASSPIGLGSYNEQFF
>TRBV5-4|.|13|.|TRBJ2-3
TGTGCCAGCAGCGCGGACTCGGAGAACACGCAGTATTTT
CASSADSENTQYF
>TRBV9|TRBD1|13|.|TRBJ2-7
TGTGCCAGCAGCTCGACAGGGGGCGACGAGCAGTACTTC
CASSSTGGDEQYF
>TRBV6-1|TRBD1|15|many|TRBJ1-5
TGTGCCAGCGGGACAGGGGGCTCTGGCAATCAGCCCCAGCATTTT
CASGTGGSGNQPQHF
>TRBV10-3|.|14|.|TRBJ2-7
TGTGCCACCGCAGGTGGCAGGGTCCCCTACGAGCAGTACTTC
CATAGGRVPYEQYF
>TRBV20-1|.|12|few|TRBJ2-1
TGCAGTGCTACGGACCTTCACAATGAGCAGTTCTTC
CSATDLHNEQFF
>TRBV5-6|.|11|.|TRBJ2-3
TGTGCCAGCAGCTCGGACGGGGAACAGTATTTT
CASSSDGEQYF
>TRBV4-2|.|17|.|TRBJ2-7
TGTGCCAGCAGCCAAGCCCCCGGCGAGAGCAGGGTCCACGAGCAGTACTTC
CASSQAPGESRVHEQYF
>TRBV29-1|.|14|.|TRBJ1-2
TGCAGCGTGCCTTCCAGCGACACCGCCTATGGCTACACCTTC
CSVPSSDTAYGYTF
>TRBV12-3/TRBV12-4|TRBD2|18|many|TRBJ2-1
TGTGCCAGCAGTCCCCCCCGGGGTAGCGGGAGGGCCCCCAATGAGCAGTTCTTC
CASSPPRGSGRAPNEQFF
>TRBV2|TRBD2|16|many|TRBJ2-1
TGTGCCAGCAGTGAAGTCCTAGCGGGAGGTAATATTGAGCAGTTCTTC
CASSEVLAGGNIEQFF
>TRBV5-1|.|14|.|TRBJ2-1
TGCGCCAGCAGCTCCCTGGACTGGGGCAATGAGCAGTTCTTC
CASSSLDWGNEQFF
>TRBV20-1|.|13|.|TRBJ2-7
TGCAGTGCCCTATCGGAGGGGGAAGGAGAGCAGTACTTC
CSALSEGEGEQYF
>TRBV27|.|14|many|TRBJ2-1
TGTGCCAGCAGTCCGACCGGTGCGCATAATGAGCAGTTCTTC
CASSPTGAHNEQFF
>TRBV28|.|13|many|TRBJ1-1
TGTGCCAGCAGCGTACAGGGCCCCACTGAAGCTTTCTTT
CASSVQGPTEAFF
>TRBV7-8|TRBD1|19|many|TRBJ1-6
TGTGCCAGCAGCTTAGTCCCCTCAGGGGGCGCGGGTGGTTTGCCACCCCTCCACTTT
CASSLVPSGGAGGLPPLHF
>TRBV4-1|TRBD2|17|few|TRBJ2-3
TGCGCCAGCAGCCAAGATGTTAGGAGCGGGAGAACAGATACGCAGTATTTT
CASSQDVRSGRTDTQYF
>TRBV27|.|14|many|TRBJ1-5
TGTGCCAGCAGCTTAGCAGGGACCAATCAGCCCCAGCATTTT
CASSLAGTNQPQHF
>TRBV20-1|.|15|many|TRBJ2-3
TGCAGTGCTAGTTTCGGGGGGCCGAACACAGATACGCAGTATTTT
CSASFGGPNTDTQYF
>TRBV29-1|.|11|many|TRBJ2-1
TGCAGCGTTGTGGGCGACAATGAGCAGTTCTTC
CSVVGDNEQFF
>TRBV7-8|TRBD2|15|many|TRBJ2-7
TGTGCCAGCAGCCCCCTTAGCGGGATGGTTTACGAGCAGTACTTC
CASSPLSGMVYEQYF
>TRBV3-1|.|15|many|TRBJ1-1
TGTGCCAGCAGCCCGACAGAAGGGTTGAACACTGAAGCTTTCTTT
CASSPTEGLNTEAFF
>TRBV6-1|.|18|.|TRBJ2-2
TGTGCCAGCAGTGTCCGTAGGGCAGGGGCCTCGAACACCGGGGAGCTGTTTTTT
CASSVRRAGASNTGELFF
>TRBV20-1|.|14|.|TRBJ2-7
TGCAGTGCTAGAGATGGGGGGCGGGACTACGAGCAGTACTTC
CSARDGGRDYEQYF
>TRBV12-3/TRBV12-4|TRBD1|16|many|TRBJ1-2
TGTGCCAGCAGTTGGGACAGGGGGTCGACTAACTATGGCTACACCTTC
CASSWDRGSTNYGYTF
>TRBV11-1|.|14|many|TRBJ2-1
TGTGCCAGCAGCTTCTCGGGACTGCTCAATGAGCAGTTCTTC
CASSFSGLLNEQFF
>TRBV20-1|TRBD2|14|.|TRBJ2-1
TGCAGTGCCGGGACTAGCGGGGGCTCTAATGAGCAGTTCTTC
CSAGTSGGSNEQFF
>TRBV7-3|.|16|few|TRBJ2-2
TGTGCCAGCAGCTTAACGCTAGTTGGCGGATCCGGGGAGCTGTTTTTT
CASSLTLVGGSGELFF
>TRBV3-1|TRBD1|15|.|TRBJ2-6
TGTGCCGTGGGACAGAGGGGCTCTGGGGCCAACGTCCTGACTTTC
CAVGQRGSGANVLTF
>TRBV20-1|.|13|many|TRBJ2-5
TGCAGTGCTAGAGTCCGAGGGTGGGAGACCCAGTACTTC
CSARVRGWETQYF
>TRBV28|TRBD2|15|many|TRBJ2-1
TGTGCCAGCACCGCTCGGGGGGGCGGAGACAATGAGCAGTTCTTC
CASTARGGGDNEQFF
>TRBV6-1|.|17|many|TRBJ2-7
TGTGCCAGCAGCCTCCCGGGCGCCAGGGTCAGCTCCTACGAGCAGTACTTC
CASSLPGARVSSYEQYF
>TRBV12-3/TRBV12-4|.|15|many|TRBJ2-2
TGTGCCAGCAGTTTGCGGGGGCGGCTGATCGGGGAGCTGTTTTTT
CASSLRGRLIGELFF
>TRBV6-1|.|14|.|TRBJ2-4
TGTGCCAGCAGCGCCGGGACAGCCAAAAACATTCAGTACTTC
CASSAGTAKNIQYF
>TRBV7-3|TRBD1|15|many|TRBJ2-3
TGTGCCAGCAGCTTGAGAGGGGGCAGCCCAGATACGCAGTATTTT
CASSLRGGSPDTQYF
>TRBV20-1|.|14|few|TRBJ2-2
TGCAGTGCTAGACGTAGCGGGAACACCGGGGAGCTGTTTTTT
CSARRSGNTGELFF
>TRBV7-9|TRBD2|17|few|TRBJ2-7
TGTGCCAGCAGCTCCCCCCTAGCGGGAGAGAATTTCTACGAGCAGTACTTC
CASSSPLAGENFYEQYF
>TRBV12-3/TRBV12-4|TRBD2|17|few|TRBJ2-2
TGTGCCAGCAGCGGACTAGCGGGAGGGTGGAACACCGGGGAGCTGTTTTTT
CASSGLAGGWNTGELFF
>TRBV7-2|TRBD2|16|.|TRBJ2-1
TGTGCCAGCAGCTTAGACGGACTAGCGGGAGCGTATGAGCAGTTCTTC
CASSLDGLAGAYEQFF